The rows below give T cell receptor beta chains drawn from one sample of a study of blood T cell repertoires in COVID-19. Libraries were prepared by immunoSEQ multiplex PCR; TCRdb keeps only in-frame clonotypes and omits some of them. The sample comprises more than 100,000 clones, over 80% of which are singletons, and 2.5% rests with the top ten. Material for sequencing was peripheral blood. These receptor sequences come from a man aged 50 to 59 with active COVID-19. Each CDR3 is given without its conserved first and last residue.

J: TRBJ2-7; V: TRBV9; CDR3: ASGVGAGGYEQY
J: TRBJ1-1; V: TRBV19; CDR3: ASSGYREGAF
J: TRBJ2-1; V: TRBV7-7; CDR3: ASSTTGGEQF
J: TRBJ2-4; V: TRBV7-2; CDR3: ASSLVGASGDLYKNIQY
J: TRBJ2-5; V: TRBV3-1/TRBV3-2; CDR3: ASSQAALWETQY
J: TRBJ2-7; V: TRBV6-5; CDR3: ASSLVFVYEQY
J: TRBJ2-1; V: TRBV6-5; CDR3: ASSLDILRGNEQF
J: TRBJ1-2; V: TRBV11-2; CDR3: ASSLGQGSFNT
J: TRBJ2-2; V: TRBV7-3; CDR3: ASSRGGDTGELF
J: TRBJ2-7; V: TRBV28; CDR3: ASSLAPRGQY
J: TRBJ2-5; V: TRBV7-3; CDR3: ASSPAGGKETQY
J: TRBJ2-3; V: TRBV7-3; CDR3: ASSASGRLEDTQY
J: TRBJ1-6; V: TRBV28; CDR3: ASTFEGQGIKPLH
J: TRBJ2-2; V: TRBV6-5; CDR3: ASSYQGLNTGELF
J: TRBJ1-4; V: TRBV9; CDR3: ASSVAEGTNEKLF
J: TRBJ2-1; V: TRBV11-3; CDR3: ASSLGGGARGEQF
J: TRBJ2-1; V: TRBV5-1; CDR3: ASSPTGYNEQF
J: TRBJ2-1; V: TRBV7-2; CDR3: ASSAGLAGGSSYNEQF
J: TRBJ1-1; V: TRBV7-9; CDR3: AGAGGSATEAF
J: TRBJ2-3; V: TRBV19; CDR3: ASSISAGVSTDTQY
J: TRBJ2-2; V: TRBV9; CDR3: ASSVGVGGGTGELF
J: TRBJ2-3; V: TRBV4-1; CDR3: ASSPFGLAETDTQY
J: TRBJ2-5; V: TRBV29-1; CDR3: SVEEGGLWQETQY
J: TRBJ2-2; V: TRBV6-5; CDR3: ASSYNYGTSTGELF
J: TRBJ2-1; V: TRBV9; CDR3: ASSEAGGSYNEQF
J: TRBJ2-3; V: TRBV25-1; CDR3: ASSESRGGLDTQY
J: TRBJ1-2; V: TRBV2; CDR3: ASSERAGTNYGYT
J: TRBJ1-2; V: TRBV7-8; CDR3: ASSPGVNYGYT
J: TRBJ2-5; V: TRBV6-4; CDR3: ASSDRTSGGRQETQY
J: TRBJ1-1; V: TRBV7-8; CDR3: ASSSQRMNTEAF
J: TRBJ2-7; V: TRBV27; CDR3: ASSPGQGAYEQY
J: TRBJ2-5; V: TRBV5-5; CDR3: ASSFTGGLFETQY
J: TRBJ1-4; V: TRBV7-9; CDR3: ASSPRTGRGEKLF
J: TRBJ2-5; V: TRBV2; CDR3: ASSLTGTSGVIRETQY
J: TRBJ1-1; V: TRBV19; CDR3: ASSILVERLNTEAF
J: TRBJ1-6; V: TRBV4-2; CDR3: ASSLTPSDRGNSPLH
J: TRBJ1-2; V: TRBV15; CDR3: ATSRGTAVNYGYT
J: TRBJ2-1; V: TRBV18; CDR3: ASSLSAEFFGEF
J: TRBJ2-2; V: TRBV21-1; CDR3: ASIPAGGNTGELF
J: TRBJ2-7; V: TRBV7-9; CDR3: ASSKGTVSYYEQY
J: TRBJ1-2; V: TRBV29-1; CDR3: SVDAWGTDGYT